Each of the 14 T cell receptor beta chains below was sequenced from the same sample in a study of blood T cell repertoires in COVID-19 (dated by TCRdb to about 2020). Preparation of the library involved the immunoSEQ multiplex PCR assay. The immuneACCESS repertoire file appears here via TCRdb, limited to in-frame rearrangements. These files lack a portion of the clones; in checked studies, under half of the deficit traces to unresolved V genes, and the cause of the others is not known. In all, the sample holds some 29,000 clones, and 70% to 90% of those were seen once. Clones ranked in the top ten supply 25% to 30% of the sample. The sequenced material came from peripheral blood. The receptors here all came from a woman older than 75 with COVID-19, enrolled during active disease.

The chain links TRBV7-2 to TRBJ2-4; TRBD1 aligns across 8 bases. After removal of 5 bases from V and 4 bases from J, the junction contained 4 bases not matched to a gene. Germline V gives CDR1 SGHTA, CDR2 FQGNSA. The length of the CDR3 is 14 residues. The CDR3 is CASSPRTGKNIQYF. CDR3 coding DNA: TGTGCCAGCAGCCCACGGACAGGGAAAAACATTCAGTACTTC. Together with reference TRBV7-2 and TRBJ2-4, the CDR3 gives the full variable domain: GAGVSQSPSNKVTEKGKDVELRCDPISGHTALYWYRQSLGQGLEFLIYFQGNSAPDKSGLPSDRFSAERTGGSVSTLTIQRTQQEDSAVYLCASSPRTGKNIQYFGAGTRLSVL.

J is TRBJ1-5 and V is TRBV19; D gene uncertain. There are 14 residues in the CDR3. Germline assignment: CDR1 LNHDA and CDR2 SQIVND (reference sequence). The ends were cut back, 5 bases at V and 2 bases at J, with 10 bases in the middle. CDR3 region: CASSPLRGNQPQHF. Here the CDR3 DNA reads TGTGCCAGTAGTCCCTTGAGGGGCAATCAGCCCCAGCATTTT.

This clone appeared a single time. The V call is TRBV7-9, the J call TRBJ2-3; 8 nucleotides agree with TRBD1. V trimming: 4 bases; J trimming: 2 bases; junction bases outside the gene matches: 5. Looked up from germline, CDR1 is SEHNR and CDR2 is FQNEAQ (reference sequence). The CDR3 is 15 amino acids. The CDR3 DNA reads as TGTGCCAGCAGCTCCCAGGGGGCTTCCACAGATACGCAGTATTTT. This translates into CASSSQGASTDTQYF.

The V gene is TRBV5-4, the J gene TRBJ1-6; 8 bases line up with TRBD1. Germline loops: CDR1 SGHNT, CDR2 YYREEE (reference sequence). J lost 7 bases, V lost 5 bases, and 5 bases had no gene match. The CDR3 extends over 14 amino acids. The DNA for the CDR3 is TGTGCCAGCAGTGGACAGGGCCTCAATTCACCCCTCCACTTT. The encoded protein is CASSGQGLNSPLHF.

This rearrangement joins TRBV3-1 (or the pseudogene TRBV3-2) to TRBJ2-7, with 7 bases lining up with TRBD2. This CDR3 is built from 18 residues. Germline assignment: CDR1 LGHDT and CDR2 YNNKEL (reference sequence). V shed 0 bases and J 3 bases; nucleotides not matched to a gene: 14. The CDR3 loop is CASSQDPSGSAGVYEQYF. DNA for the CDR3: TGTGCCAGCAGCCAAGATCCCTCGGGGTCGGCGGGGGTCTACGAGCAGTACTTC.

V gene TRBV12-5 combines with J gene TRBJ2-1; 9 bases align to TRBD2. After removal of 4 bases from V and 0 bases from J, the junction contained 4 bases not matched to a gene. The germline V gene has CDR1 LGHNT and CDR2 FRNRAP. There are 16 residues in the CDR3. DNA of the CDR3: TGTGCTAGTGGTTCCATAGCGGGGGCCTCCTACAATGAGCAGTTCTTC. Its protein is CASGSIAGASYNEQFF.

This clone occurred a few times. V usage is TRBV5-1 and J usage is TRBJ2-7, with D maybe TRBD1 (6 bases). The CDR3 has 13 amino acids. Germline V lookup: CDR1 SGHRS, CDR2 YFSETQ. Between the trimmed V and J ends, which lost 0 bases and 3 bases, there was a span of 7 bases. CDR3 bases: TGCGCCAGCAGCTTGGGACAGGACTACGAGCAGTACTTC. Its protein is CASSLGQDYEQYF.

J is TRBJ2-5 and V is TRBV3-1 (or the pseudogene TRBV3-2); TRBD2 might be the D (6 bases). CDR3 length: 16 residues. Germline CDR1 reads LGHDT; CDR2 reads YNNKEL (reference sequence). Trimming removed 0 bases at V and 8 bases at J, with 19 bases between. The DNA of the CDR3 is TGTGCCAGCAGCCAAGATTGGGGCGGGGCCGGTGTTACCCAGTACTTC. Its translation: CASSQDWGGAGVTQYF.

This chain uses TRBV5-6 with TRBJ1-2; D remains unclear. This CDR3 is 15 amino acids long. Germline V gives CDR1 SGHDT, CDR2 YYEEEE. The ends were cut back, 0 bases at V and 2 bases at J, with 11 bases in the middle. CDR3 sequence reads: CASSLGPSGNYGYTF. The CDR3 DNA reads TGTGCCAGCAGCTTGGGGCCCTCGGGGAACTATGGCTACACCTTC.

The V call is TRBV20-1, the J call TRBJ2-3; a possible D gene is TRBD2 (7 bases). Trimming cost V 3 bases and J 1 base, with 20 bases left between them. Germline CDR1 and CDR2: DFQATT and SNEGSKA (reference sequence). This CDR3 has 17 residues. CDR3 loop: CSASGGGGASGTDTQYF. CDR3 in DNA: TGCAGTGCTAGTGGGGGCGGGGGCGCCTCTGGCACAGATACGCAGTATTTT.

This clone was recorded a few times. The chain couples TRBV4-1 to TRBJ1-1; 8 nucleotides line up with TRBD1. J gave up 0 bases and V 2 bases, and 2 bases lay outside the gene matches. CDR3 size: 15 residues. Germline loops: CDR1 MGHRA, CDR2 YSYEKL. This CDR3 reads CASSQRDRMNTEAFF. As DNA, the CDR3 is TGCGCCAGCAGCCAACGGGACAGGATGAACACTGAAGCTTTCTTT.

The chain links TRBV30 to TRBJ2-3, with 15 bases aligning to TRBD2. Trimming took 4 bases from V and 2 from J; bases not matched to a gene: 13. Per germline, CDR1 GTSNPN and CDR2 SVGIG (reference sequence). There are 19 residues in the CDR3. CDR3 amino acids: CAWTNGLAGGTFFTDTQYF. The CDR3 DNA follows: TGTGCCTGGACAAATGGACTAGCGGGGGGGACTTTCTTCACAGATACGCAGTATTTT. The entire variable domain, with the rest obtained from reference TRBV30 and TRBJ2-3, is as follows: SQTIHQWPATLVQPVGSPLSLECTVEGTSNPNLYWYRQAAGRGLQLLFYSVGIGQISSEVPQNLSASRPQDRQFILSSKKLLLSDSGFYLCAWTNGLAGGTFFTDTQYFGPGTRLTVL.

The chain has TRBV5-1 and TRBJ2-2; TRBD2 is a possible D gene (5 bases). Germline V lookup: CDR1 SGHRS, CDR2 YFSETQ. The ends were cut back, 1 base at V and 7 bases at J, with 14 bases in the middle. The CDR3 length is 15 residues. The DNA of the CDR3 is TGCGCCAGCAGCTTGAAGGCAAGAGGGAGCGGGGAGCTGTTTTTT. Translating it yields CASSLKARGSGELFF.

The chain recombines TRBV6-5 with TRBJ2-1, with 11 bases fitting TRBD2. The CDR3 covers 15 residues. J was trimmed by 2 bases and V by 6 bases; bases with no gene match: 3. Germline V gene data show CDR1 as MNHEY and CDR2 as SVGAGI. CDR3 region: CASRATSGAYNEQFF. Written as DNA, the CDR3 is TGTGCCAGCAGAGCGACTAGCGGGGCCTACAATGAGCAGTTCTTC.